Reported below is one T cell receptor beta chain. Its antigen is unidentified. This entry belongs to a study of cytomegalovirus exposure and HLA in healthy donors. Findings and caveats of the study: Among TCR beta chains, those listed as cytomegalovirus-associated numbered around 160. Later analysis suggested links between common viral pathogens and several top significant clusters. Another analysis was done later, and it associated 15,000 or so TCR beta sequences with HLA alleles at 0.05 false discovery rate.

PCR primers comprised 60 Vbeta and 13 Jbeta primers. Sequenced by immunoSEQ multiplex PCR; TCRdb stores in-frame clones only, minus some. The sample records approximately 180,000 clones, 70% to 85% being singletons. The sample consisted of PBMCs. This TCR was sampled from a human donor in good health.

The CDR3 loop is CASKPGLRENTEAFF. CDR3 DNA: TGTGCCAGTAAACCGGGCCTTCGGGAGAACACTGAAGCTTTCTTT. V is TRBV19 and J is TRBJ1-1, with D unclear. The germline V and J ends were trimmed by 7 bases and 1 base, with 16 bases remaining between them. The germline gives CDR1 LNHDA, CDR2 SQIVND (reference sequence). There are 15 residues in the CDR3.